Listed below are T cell receptor beta chains from one sample, sequenced in a study of blood T cell repertoires in COVID-19. Sequencing used immunoSEQ multiplex PCR; TCRdb keeps in-frame clones, though not all of them. The data show 250,000 to 350,000 clones, with about nine tenths seen just once and approximately 2.2% held by the top ten. Sequenced: peripheral blood. These receptors all stem from a man aged 18 to 35 with active or convalescent COVID-19. CDR3s include the opening cysteine and the closing phenylalanine or tryptophan. D genes are given only for firm matches. Size is omitted from some rows. Given values are once, few, many or a class for expanded clones.

>NA|16|TRBV15|NA|TRBJ1-1
TGTGCCACCAGCAGAGATTACCGGGGGGGAAAATTTGGAGCTTTCTTT
CATSRDYRGGKFGAFF
>NA|12|TRBV27|NA|TRBJ1-1
TGTGCCACCGCAGGCCCGAACACTGAAGCTTTCTTT
CATAGPNTEAFF
>TRBD2|18|TRBV3-1/TRBV3-2|NA|TRBJ2-1
TGTGCCAGCAGCCAAGATCGTGGGAGGGCCCGTCTTAGTAATGAGCAGTTCTTC
CASSQDRGRARLSNEQFF
>NA|14|TRBV6-5|NA|TRBJ1-5
TGTGCCAGCCGATCACCGGGGAGCAATCAGCCCCAGCATTTT
CASRSPGSNQPQHF
>NA|14|TRBV9|NA|TRBJ1-1
TGTGCCAGCAGCGTAGGCGGGGGAGGCACTGAAGCTTTCTTT
CASSVGGGGTEAFF
>NA|13|TRBV27|NA|TRBJ2-7
TGTGCCAGCAGTTTAACAGGACCCGACGAGCAGTACTTC
CASSLTGPDEQYF
>NA|15|TRBV18|NA|TRBJ1-2
TGTGCCAGCTCACCACCTGGGGGGGGCTGGTATGGCTACACCTTC
CASSPPGGGWYGYTF
>TRBD1|13|TRBV28|NA|TRBJ1-2
TGTGCCAGCACCGGGACAGGGAGGTATGGCTACACCTTC
CASTGTGRYGYTF
>TRBD2|14|TRBV19|NA|TRBJ2-7
TGTGCCAGTAGTATTAGCGGGGCCTCCTACGAGCAGTACTTC
CASSISGASYEQYF
>TRBD1|15|TRBV11-2|few|TRBJ1-2
TGTGCCAGCAGCTTAGATGCGACAGGGGACTATGGCTACACCTTC
CASSLDATGDYGYTF
>TRBD1|15|TRBV3-1/TRBV3-2|NA|TRBJ1-4
TGTGCCAGCAGCCAACCGACAGGGCAGGGTGAAAAACTGTTTTTT
CASSQPTGQGEKLFF
>NA|13|TRBV10-1|NA|TRBJ2-7
TGCGCCAGCAGTGAACACAGGGCTGGCGAGCAGTACTTC
CASSEHRAGEQYF
>NA|14|TRBV10-3|NA|TRBJ1-2
TGTGCCATCAGTGACGCCTTAGAGGGATATGGCTACACCTTC
CAISDALEGYGYTF
>NA|18|TRBV23-1|NA|TRBJ2-2
TGCGCCAGCAGTCAATCGGTCAGACACCAAGGTATCACCGGGGAGCTGTTTTTT
CASSQSVRHQGITGELFF
>TRBD2|18|TRBV9|NA|TRBJ2-1
TGTGCCAGCAGCCCCCGACTCGCGGGGGGCCACCCGGCTCACGAGCAGTTCTTC
CASSPRLAGGHPAHEQFF
>TRBD2|15|TRBV13|NA|TRBJ2-7
TGTGCCAGCAGCTTAGGCAGCGGGGGAACCTACGAGCAGTACTTC
CASSLGSGGTYEQYF
>TRBD1|16|TRBV19|NA|TRBJ1-2
TGTGCCAGTAGTATGGGGGGGACAGGGATCGGGTACGGCTACACCTTC
CASSMGGTGIGYGYTF
>TRBD2|16|TRBV5-4|NA|TRBJ2-1
TGTGCCAGCAGCTTGGATTCTATAGCGGGGGGGAATGAGCAGTTCTTC
CASSLDSIAGGNEQFF
>NA|17|TRBV27|NA|TRBJ1-5
TGTGCCAGCAGCGCTTCGGGCGTAGGGGGAACCAATCAGCCCCAGCATTTT
CASSASGVGGTNQPQHF
>TRBD1|14|TRBV3-1/TRBV3-2|NA|TRBJ1-5
TGTGCCAGCAGCTACGGACAGGGCAATCAGCCCCAGCATTTT
CASSYGQGNQPQHF
>NA|18|TRBV28|NA|TRBJ1-4
TGTGCCAGCAGTCAACAAGGGGCAGGGCTTTTCTTTGGCGAAAAACTGTTTTTT
CASSQQGAGLFFGEKLFF
>NA|14|TRBV19|NA|TRBJ2-1
TGTGCCAGTAGTATACAGGAACACTACAATGAGCAGTTCTTC
CASSIQEHYNEQFF
>NA|14|TRBV19|NA|TRBJ1-2
TGTGCCAGTAGTCGCGGTCAGGGCAACTATGGCTACACCTTC
CASSRGQGNYGYTF
>TRBD1|13|TRBV29-1|few|TRBJ1-1
TGCAGCGTGGCCCAGGGGGTGAACACTGAAGCTTTCTTT
CSVAQGVNTEAFF
>TRBD2|15|TRBV3-1/TRBV3-2|NA|TRBJ2-1
TGTGCCAGCAGCCAAGGACTAGCGGAATACAATGAGCAGTTCTTC
CASSQGLAEYNEQFF
>NA|13|TRBV19|NA|TRBJ1-1
TGTGCCAGTAGTACCCCAGGGGAGACTGAAGCTTTCTTT
CASSTPGETEAFF
>TRBD2|17|TRBV7-6|NA|TRBJ2-1
TGTGCCAGCAGCTTAGTTGCGGGAGGAGGGTCCTACAATGAGCAGTTCTTC
CASSLVAGGGSYNEQFF
>TRBD1|15|TRBV28|NA|TRBJ1-2
TGTGCCAGCAGTCCAAGGACAGGGGGCGGATATGGCTACACCTTC
CASSPRTGGGYGYTF
>TRBD2|14|TRBV27|NA|TRBJ2-7
TGTGCCAGCAGTTTATCGAACGGGGGGACCGAGCAGTACTTC
CASSLSNGGTEQYF
>NA|13|TRBV4-3|few|TRBJ1-1
TGCGCCAGCAGCCCCCTCAGTTATACTGAAGCTTTCTTT
CASSPLSYTEAFF
>TRBD2|15|TRBV27|NA|TRBJ2-1
TGTGCCAGCAGTTTCGGGCTAGCGGGATACAATGAGCAGTTCTTC
CASSFGLAGYNEQFF
>NA|15|TRBV2|NA|TRBJ1-2
TGTGCCAGCAGTGAAGGTCTTCTCCCTAACTATGGCTACACCTTC
CASSEGLLPNYGYTF
>NA|14|TRBV18|NA|TRBJ1-2
TGTGCCAGCTCACCGGGGACTTTAGACTATGGCTACACCTTC
CASSPGTLDYGYTF
>NA|14|TRBV6-5|NA|TRBJ1-2
TGTGCCAGCAGTCCCAGTGAGGGTAACTATGGCTACACCTTC
CASSPSEGNYGYTF
>NA|14|TRBV14|NA|TRBJ1-4
TGTGCCAGCAGCCAAGAGGACAGACGCGAAAAACTGTTTTTT
CASSQEDRREKLFF
>NA|13|TRBV27|NA|TRBJ2-3
TGTGCCAGCAGTTTATTACAGTTAGATACGCAGTATTTT
CASSLLQLDTQYF
>TRBD1|14|TRBV10-1|few|TRBJ2-1
TGCGCCAGCAGTAAACAGGGGGGCTACAATGAGCAGTTCTTC
CASSKQGGYNEQFF
>TRBD2|15|TRBV6-5|NA|TRBJ2-5
TGTGCCAGCAACACCGGGACTAGCGACCAAGAGACCCAGTACTTC
CASNTGTSDQETQYF
>TRBD1|14|TRBV27|NA|TRBJ1-5
TGTGCCAGCAGTTTGGGGACAGGGGTAAAGCCCCAGCATTTT
CASSLGTGVKPQHF
>NA|14|TRBV5-1|NA|TRBJ1-6
TGCGCCAGCAGCTTGGGGCAGGGAAATTCACCCCTCCACTTT
CASSLGQGNSPLHF
>TRBD1|13|TRBV6-5|NA|TRBJ1-2
TGTGCCAGCAGAGGGACAGCTAACTATGGCTACACCTTC
CASRGTANYGYTF
>NA|13|TRBV29-1|once|TRBJ1-1
TGCAGCGTACCTACCGGGAGAATGACTGAAGCTTTCTTT
CSVPTGRMTEAFF
>TRBD1|13|TRBV11-3|NA|TRBJ2-7
TGTGCCAGCAGCCCCCCGGGACAGGGGGTGAAGTACTTC
CASSPPGQGVKYF
>NA|12|TRBV12-3/TRBV12-4|few|TRBJ1-1
TGTGCCAGCAGGAGCCTGAGCACTGAAGCTTTCTTT
CASRSLSTEAFF
>NA|14|TRBV30|few|TRBJ1-1
TGTGCCTGGAGTGTAAATTTCTCGGGCACTGAAGCTTTCTTT
CAWSVNFSGTEAFF
>NA|13|TRBV3-1/TRBV3-2|NA|TRBJ2-2
TGTGCCAGCAGCCAAGCTCTCACCGGGGAGCTGTTTTTT
CASSQALTGELFF
>TRBD1|15|TRBV7-8|NA|TRBJ2-7
TGTGCCAGCAGCGTTTTCCGGGACAGGGGCCACGAGCAGTACTTC
CASSVFRDRGHEQYF
>NA|15|TRBV10-2|NA|TRBJ1-2
TGCGCCAGCAGTGAAGCAGGGAAATCTAACTATGGCTACACCTTC
CASSEAGKSNYGYTF